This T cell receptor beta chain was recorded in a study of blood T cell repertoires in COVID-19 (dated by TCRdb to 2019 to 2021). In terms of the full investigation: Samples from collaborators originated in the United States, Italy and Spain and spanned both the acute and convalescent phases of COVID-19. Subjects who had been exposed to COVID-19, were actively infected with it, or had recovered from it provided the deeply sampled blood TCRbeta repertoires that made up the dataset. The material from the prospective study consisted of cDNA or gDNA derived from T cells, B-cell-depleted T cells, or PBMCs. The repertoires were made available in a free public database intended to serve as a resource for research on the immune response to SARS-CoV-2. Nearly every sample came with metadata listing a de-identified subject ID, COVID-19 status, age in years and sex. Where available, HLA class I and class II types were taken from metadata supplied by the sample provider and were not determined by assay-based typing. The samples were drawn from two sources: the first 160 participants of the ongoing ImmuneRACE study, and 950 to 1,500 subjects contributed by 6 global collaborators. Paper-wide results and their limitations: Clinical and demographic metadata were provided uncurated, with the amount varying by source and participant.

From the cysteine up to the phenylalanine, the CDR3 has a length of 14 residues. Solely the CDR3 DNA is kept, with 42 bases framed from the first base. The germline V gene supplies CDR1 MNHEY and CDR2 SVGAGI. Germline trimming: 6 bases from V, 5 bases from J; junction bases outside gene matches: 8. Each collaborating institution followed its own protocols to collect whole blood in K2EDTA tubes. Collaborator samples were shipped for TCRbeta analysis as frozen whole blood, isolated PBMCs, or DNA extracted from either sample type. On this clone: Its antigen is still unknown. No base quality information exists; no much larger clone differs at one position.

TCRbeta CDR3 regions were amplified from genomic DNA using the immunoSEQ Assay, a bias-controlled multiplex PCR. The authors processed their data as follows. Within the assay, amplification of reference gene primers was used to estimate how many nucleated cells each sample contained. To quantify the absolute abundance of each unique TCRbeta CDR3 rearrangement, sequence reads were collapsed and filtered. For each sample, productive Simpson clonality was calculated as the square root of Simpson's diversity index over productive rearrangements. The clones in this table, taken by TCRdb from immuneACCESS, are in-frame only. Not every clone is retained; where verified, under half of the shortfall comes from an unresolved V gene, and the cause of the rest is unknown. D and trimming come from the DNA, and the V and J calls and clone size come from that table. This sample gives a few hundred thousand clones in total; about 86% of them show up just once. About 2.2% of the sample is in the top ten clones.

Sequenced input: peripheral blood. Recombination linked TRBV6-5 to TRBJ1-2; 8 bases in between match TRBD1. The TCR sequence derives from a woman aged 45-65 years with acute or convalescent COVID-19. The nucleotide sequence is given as TGTGCCAGCAGCCAACGGACAGGGAGGTATGGCTACACCTTC. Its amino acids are CASSQRTGRYGYTF.